This record looks at one T cell receptor beta chain sequence and its context. One junction end does not reproduce the germline sequence, and a read error may be involved. These data are taken from a study of early T cells in non-severe SARS-CoV-2 infection. Study in general: The input, bulk RNA from unsorted whole blood, was sequenced, and chains were unpaired.

Germline CDR1 reads SGHNT; CDR2 reads YYREEE (reference sequence). The CDR3 is 15 amino acids. TCRdb reanalysed the 5' RACE reads using MiXCR and keeps one entry per CDR3 protein. The sample lists about 76,000 distinct CDR3 sequences, around 11% occurring once. This sequence was found in an adult who was a healthcare worker with PCR-confirmed SARS-CoV-2 infection or an uninfected control (not recorded which). This chain connects TRBV5-4 to TRBJ1-6, with a weak D call TRBD1 (5 bases). The sequenced sample consisted of whole blood. The CDR3 loop is CASSRGRNGNLPLHF. Written as DNA, the CDR3 is TGTGCCAGCAGCCGGGGGAGGAACGGGAATTTACCCCTCCACTTT.